A selection of T cell receptor beta chains follows, all from one sample in a study of T cell responses to AZD1222 COVID-19 vaccine. The method was immunoSEQ multiplex PCR; TCRdb's version includes in-frame clones alone and lacks a portion of them. The sample contains about 200,000 clones, 85% to 95% of which appear only once. The sequenced sample was peripheral blood, obtained 28 days after the second AZD1222 dose. The receptors derive from an adult who received the AZD1222 COVID-19 vaccine. Each CDR3 is given with its conserved first and last residue. D genes are given only for firm matches.

V: TRBV4-2; J: TRBJ2-2; D: .; DNA: TGTGCCAGCAGCCAAGATCTCCTAGCGAGTGGCGGGGAGCTGTTTTTT; CDR3: CASSQDLLASGGELFF
V: TRBV7-9; J: TRBJ2-2; D: .; DNA: TGTGCCAGCAGCCCCACCCCCAGGGGATCGAACACCGGGGAGCTGTTTTTT; CDR3: CASSPTPRGSNTGELFF
V: TRBV4-2; J: TRBJ1-4; D: .; DNA: TGTGCCAGCAGCCAACAGAGTGGGGGGGATGAAAAACTGTTTTTT; CDR3: CASSQQSGGDEKLFF
V: TRBV7-8; J: TRBJ2-1; D: .; DNA: TGTGCCAGCAGTTGGGCTCTAAGCTCCTACAATGAGCAGTTCTTC; CDR3: CASSWALSSYNEQFF
V: TRBV6-2/TRBV6-3; J: TRBJ2-3; D: .; DNA: TGTGCCAGCAGTTACGGCCAGGGCGATGCCCGCGGAGATACGCAGTATTTT; CDR3: CASSYGQGDARGDTQYF
V: TRBV7-7; J: TRBJ2-5; D: TRBD1; DNA: TGTGCCAGCAGCCAGGGGACAGGCAGATGGGAGACCCAGTACTTC; CDR3: CASSQGTGRWETQYF
V: TRBV5-1; J: TRBJ1-1; D: .; DNA: TGCGCCAGCAGCTTGGAACAGTACACTGAAGCTTTCTTT; CDR3: CASSLEQYTEAFF
V: TRBV10-3; J: TRBJ1-3; D: .; DNA: TGTGCCATCAGTGAGTCCGGGGGGAAGAGTGGAAACACCATATATTTT; CDR3: CAISESGGKSGNTIYF
V: TRBV28; J: TRBJ1-2; D: TRBD1; DNA: TGTGCCAGCAGAACCTACACCGGGACAGGGTTGATCTTC; CDR3: CASRTYTGTGLIF
V: TRBV3-1/TRBV3-2; J: TRBJ2-5; D: TRBD2; DNA: TGTGCCAGCAGCCAAGCACCAGCGGGGGGGCCAGAGACCCAGTACTTC; CDR3: CASSQAPAGGPETQYF
V: TRBV7-9; J: TRBJ1-5; D: .; DNA: TGTGCCAGCGGAGATGATCAGCCCCAGCATTTT; CDR3: CASGDDQPQHF
V: TRBV4-1; J: TRBJ1-5; D: TRBD1; DNA: TGCGCCAGCAGCGACCACACCGGGACAGGGGGAGGGCCCCAGCATTTT; CDR3: CASSDHTGTGGGPQHF
V: TRBV5-5; J: TRBJ2-7; D: TRBD1; DNA: TGTGCCAGCAGCTGGGGACAGGGCTACGAGCAGTACTTC; CDR3: CASSWGQGYEQYF
V: TRBV3-1/TRBV3-2; J: TRBJ1-5; D: .; DNA: TGTGCCAGCAGTCCAGGATCAGGGTCCAATCAGCCCCAGCATTTT; CDR3: CASSPGSGSNQPQHF
V: TRBV5-1; J: TRBJ2-6; D: .; DNA: TGCGCCAGCAGCCGAGCAGGGTCCTCTGGGGCCAACGTCCTGACTTTC; CDR3: CASSRAGSSGANVLTF
V: TRBV10-3; J: TRBJ2-1; D: .; DNA: TGTGCCATCACCTCTGGCCCCGGGGAGAATGAGCAGTTCTTC; CDR3: CAITSGPGENEQFF
V: TRBV4-2; J: TRBJ1-1; D: TRBD1; DNA: TGTGCCAGCAGGACAGGGGGCTTGAACACTGAAGCTTTCTTT; CDR3: CASRTGGLNTEAFF
V: TRBV10-3; J: TRBJ1-1; D: .; DNA: TGTGCCATCACCCGGACGGAAATGAACACTGAAGCTTTCTTT; CDR3: CAITRTEMNTEAFF
V: TRBV24-1; J: TRBJ2-5; D: TRBD2; DNA: TGTGCCACCAGTGATCCTACCGGGACTAGCGGGGGCGGTGAGACCCAGTACTTC; CDR3: CATSDPTGTSGGGETQYF
V: TRBV5-1; J: TRBJ1-1; D: .; DNA: TGCGCCAGCAGCTTGGTCCTCGAAACAGGACACACTGAAGCTTTCTTT; CDR3: CASSLVLETGHTEAFF